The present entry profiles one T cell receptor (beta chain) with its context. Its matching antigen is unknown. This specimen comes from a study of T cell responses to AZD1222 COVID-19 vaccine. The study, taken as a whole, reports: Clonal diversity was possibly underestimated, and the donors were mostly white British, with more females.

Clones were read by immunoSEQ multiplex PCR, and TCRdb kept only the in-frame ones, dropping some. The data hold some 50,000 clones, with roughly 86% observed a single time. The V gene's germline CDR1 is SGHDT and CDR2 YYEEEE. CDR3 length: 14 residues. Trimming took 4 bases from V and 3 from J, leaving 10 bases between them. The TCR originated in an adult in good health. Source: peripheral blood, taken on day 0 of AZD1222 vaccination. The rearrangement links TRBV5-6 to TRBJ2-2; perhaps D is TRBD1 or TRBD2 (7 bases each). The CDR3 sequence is CASSQGGYTGELFF. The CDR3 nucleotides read TGTGCCAGCAGCCAGGGGGGGTACACCGGGGAGCTGTTTTTT.